This entry features one TCR beta chain sequence. Original methodology: Nucleated cell counts were estimated from reference gene primer amplification. The table came from immunoSEQ multiplex PCR; TCRdb's copy has only in-frame clones and leaves some out. V and J calls plus clone size are reproduced from that table; the DNA served to infer D and trimming. The sample has 180,000 or so clones; roughly 80% are singletons. This record belongs to a study of blood T cell repertoires in COVID-19. Enrolled through a virtual design, the participants were between roughly 18 and 95 years of age and came from roughly 22 US areas. Cohorts were assigned according to the clinical history that participants reported. The study counted Cohort 3 donors as recovered given two negative PCRs, clearance, or symptom resolution. The germline gives CDR1 SGHTA, CDR2 FQGNSA. CDR3 length: 16 residues. Trimming took 4 bases from V and 4 from J, leaving 18 bases between them.

V and J are TRBV7-2 and TRBJ2-3, with D possibly TRBD1 on 5 matching bases. The TCR originated in a middle-aged man who had recovered from COVID-19. Sequencing was carried out using PBMCs or T cells enriched from blood (not recorded which). The CDR3 spells CASSYLQGSVPDTQYF. Written as DNA, the CDR3 is TGTGCCAGCAGCTACCTCCAGGGTTCTGTACCAGATACGCAGTATTTT.